These T cell receptor beta chains were read from a single sample in a study of metastatic and nonmetastatic thyroid tumors. MiXCR was used by TCRdb to re-call the PCR reads. The table lists fewer than 8,000 clones, roughly a fifth of them singletons. Sequencing input: adjacent normal tissue. All receptors come from a female donor with papillary thyroid cancer or a benign thyroid nodule (not recorded which). Some clones in this sample may be carry-over from other donors' samples. CDR3s include the opening cysteine and the closing phenylalanine or tryptophan. The order of the fields is J gene, clone size, V gene, D gene, CDR3 length, CDR3 protein, CDR3 DNA. The D gene is left open where the match is weak. Size is omitted from some rows. Given values are once, few, many or a class for expanded clones.

TRBJ2-1	.	TRBV2	.	13	CASSGSALNEQFF	TGTGCCAGCAGTGGGAGCGCCTTAAATGAGCAGTTCTTC
TRBJ1-1	many	TRBV30	.	13	CAWSSGVDTEAFF	TGTGCCTGGAGTTCAGGGGTCGACACTGAAGCTTTCTTT
TRBJ2-7	medium-sized	TRBV6-2/TRBV6-3	.	14	CASSYDLGRSEQYF	TGTGCCAGCAGTTACGATCTCGGACGCTCAGAGCAGTACTTC
TRBJ2-5	few	TRBV11-2	TRBD2	16	CASSPRRGLGGETQYF	TGTGCCAGCAGCCCGCGTCGTGGTTTGGGGGGGGAGACCCAGTACTTC
TRBJ1-4	many	TRBV7-9	.	15	CASSLRQGTNEKLFF	TGTGCCAGCAGCTTAAGGCAGGGGACTAATGAAAAACTGTTTTTT
TRBJ2-3	few	TRBV5-1	TRBD1	15	CASRRQGASTDTQYF	TGCGCCAGCAGAAGACAGGGGGCGAGCACAGATACGCAGTATTTT
TRBJ2-1	medium-sized	TRBV20-1	.	14	CSARDWQTYNEQFF	TGCAGTGCTAGAGATTGGCAGACCTACAATGAGCAGTTCTTC
TRBJ1-6	medium-sized	TRBV19	TRBD1	17	CASSTRTGVTYNSPLHF	TGTGCCAGTAGTACCAGGACAGGGGTAACCTATAATTCACCCCTCCACTTT
TRBJ1-2	.	TRBV28	.	13	CASSFLPNYGYTF	TGTGCCAGCAGTTTTTTACCTAACTATGGCTACACCTTC
TRBJ2-1	many	TRBV7-3	TRBD2	13	CASSPGLRDEQFF	TGTGCCAGCAGCCCGGGACTAAGGGATGAGCAGTTCTTC
TRBJ2-7	.	TRBV7-2	TRBD2	13	CASSRTSDYEQYF	TGTGCCAGCAGCAGGACTAGCGATTACGAGCAGTACTTC
TRBJ1-2	.	TRBV19	.	14	CASSIDGANYGYTF	TGTGCCAGTAGTATAGACGGAGCTAACTATGGCTACACCTTC
TRBJ2-1	few	TRBV6-1	.	15	CASRPQGSGYNEQFF	TGTGCCAGCAGGCCACAGGGAAGCGGATACAATGAGCAGTTCTTC
TRBJ2-3	.	TRBV12-3/TRBV12-4	TRBD2	13	CASSGDSTDTQYF	TGTGCCTCTAGCGGGGATAGCACAGATACGCAGTATTTT
TRBJ2-3	medium-sized	TRBV6-4	TRBD1	16	CASSDKTGTVADTQYF	TGTGCCAGCAGTGACAAAACCGGGACAGTTGCAGATACGCAGTATTTT
TRBJ2-7	.	TRBV7-3	TRBD2	15	CASSPQRGGAYEQYF	TGTGCCAGCAGCCCCCAGCGGGGGGGGGCCTACGAGCAGTACTTC
TRBJ2-1	many	TRBV6-5	.	15	CASSYASASYNEQFF	TGTGCCAGCAGTTACGCTAGCGCTAGCTACAATGAGCAGTTCTTC
TRBJ1-1	.	TRBV11-2	.	13	CASSLGGGTGAFF	TGTGCCAGCAGCTTAGGAGGTGGGACTGGAGCTTTCTTC
TRBJ2-7	medium-sized	TRBV5-1	.	12	CASSRDNYEQYF	TGCGCCAGCAGCCGGGACAACTACGAGCAGTACTTC
TRBJ2-1	medium-sized	TRBV20-1	.	15	CSVGRTGDPYNEQFF	TGCAGTGTCGGTAGAACGGGAGACCCCTACAATGAGCAGTTCTTC
TRBJ1-2	.	TRBV7-9	.	15	CASSLTPSSDYGYTF	TGTGCCAGCAGCTTAACCCCTTCCTCGGACTATGGCTACACCTTC
TRBJ2-1	medium-sized	TRBV5-5	.	16	CASSRARGNKYNEQFF	TGTGCCAGCAGTAGGGCTAGGGGGAATAAATACAATGAGCAGTTCTTC
TRBJ2-3	.	TRBV13	TRBD2	18	CASSPTSDPLSSTDTQYF	TGTGCCAGCAGTCCGACTAGCGACCCTTTGTCGAGCACAGATACGCAGTATTTT
TRBJ1-2	many	TRBV9	.	14	CASSLPGVSYGYTF	TGCGCCAGCAGCCTACCCGGCGTTTCCTATGGCTACACCTTC
TRBJ2-2	medium-sized	TRBV12-3/TRBV12-4	TRBD2	18	CASSARTSGSLNTGELFF	TGTGCCAGCAGTGCACGGACTAGCGGGAGCCTGAACACCGGGGAGCTGTTTTTT
TRBJ2-7	few	TRBV6-2/TRBV6-3	TRBD2	14	CASRGTSGTNEQYF	TGTGCCAGCAGGGGGACTAGCGGGACTAACGAGCAGTACTTC
TRBJ2-7	medium-sized	TRBV27	TRBD1	13	CASTLKTGFQQYF	TGTGCCAGCACCCTGAAGACAGGGTTTCAGCAGTACTTC
TRBJ2-7	medium-sized	TRBV27	TRBD1	14	CASSPQGVTYEQYF	TGTGCCAGCAGTCCCCAGGGGGTGACCTACGAGCAGTACTTC
TRBJ2-3	few	TRBV2	TRBD1	14	CASRDGQGVDTQYF	TGTGCCAGCAGGGACGGACAGGGGGTAGATACGCAGTATTTT
TRBJ1-4	many	TRBV20-1	.	17	CSARDPRGGEANEKLFF	TGCAGTGCTAGAGACCCACGGGGGGGGGAGGCTAATGAAAAACTGTTTTTT
TRBJ2-1	.	TRBV5-1	.	13	CASSLGTYNEQFF	TGCGCCAGCAGCTTGGGTACATACAATGAGCAGTTCTTC
TRBJ1-1	many	TRBV14	.	14	CASSQAPMNTEAFF	TGTGCCAGCAGCCAAGCCCCGATGAACACTGAAGCTTTCTTT
TRBJ2-7	.	TRBV20-1	.	15	CSAPPGGQRPYEQYF	TGCAGTGCTCCCCCCGGGGGACAGAGGCCCTACGAGCAGTACTTC
TRBJ2-1	medium-sized	TRBV5-1	TRBD1	15	CAIHPSGQGYHEQFF	TGCGCCATCCATCCCTCGGGACAGGGTTACCATGAGCAGTTCTTC
TRBJ2-3	many	TRBV5-4	.	16	CASNFKSSGSTDTQYF	TGTGCCAGCAACTTTAAATCAAGCGGGAGCACAGATACGCAGTATTTT
TRBJ2-7	many	TRBV29-1	TRBD1	12	CSVSSTGDEQYF	TGCAGCGTTTCTTCGACAGGGGACGAGCAGTACTTC